These 12 T cell receptor beta chains share one sample of origin, sequenced in a study of tumor-infiltrating lymphocytes in primary liver carcinoma. TCR beta cDNA came from about 450 ng total RNA, primed with a constant-region primer. Libraries for TCR beta were built through three nested multiplex PCR rounds, which together made up a slightly modified ARM-PCR procedure. Rounds one and two of PCR, each of 10 cycles, were primed with TRBV1-TRBV30 forward primers and a C-beta reverse primer. TCRdb analysed the multiplex PCR reads with MiXCR anew, one entry per CDR3 protein. This table has 100,000 to 150,000 distinct CDR3 sequences, 50% to 80% appearing once. Co-extraction of RNA and DNA was performed on about 20-33 mg of unsorted bulk tissue. Input material: liver tumor tissue from sampling region 3. Subset meaning: tumor region T3, left-lateral pole. The receptors shown here come from a woman aged 60 to 75 with primary liver carcinoma and hepatitis B virus infection.

Turning to this clonotype: Relative to the germline gene, one junction end is altered; a read error may explain this. The V and J genes are TRBV11-3 and TRBJ2-1; TRBD2 matches at 13 bases. This CDR3 has 15 residues. Per the germline V gene, CDR1 is SGHNT and CDR2 is YENEEA. The CDR3 DNA is TGTGCCAGCGGCTTAGGGACTAGCGGGAAGCTTGGGCAGTTCTTC. Amino acid sequence: CASGLGTSGKLGQFF.

Regarding this clonotype: This sequence may be a read error, since a much larger clone differs from it by one base. This chain links TRBV5-6 with TRBJ2-3, with a tentative D call TRBD2 (6 bases). Germline CDR1 SGHDT, CDR2 YYEEEE. The CDR3 consists of 12 residues. The ends were cut back, 6 bases at V and 8 bases at J, with 13 bases in the middle. CDR3 sequence reads: CASNPRRGTQYF. CDR3 coding DNA: TGTGCCAGCAACCCACGGAGGGGTACGCAGTATTTT. The full variable domain, in which reference TRBV5-6 and TRBJ2-3 provide the parts outside the CDR3, is DAGVTQSPTHLIKTRGQQVTLRCSPKSGHDTVSWYQQALGQGPQFIFQYYEEEERQRGNFPDRFSGHQFPNYSSELNVNALLLGDSALYLCASNPRRGTQYFGPGTRLTVL.

J is TRBJ2-7 and V is TRBV2, with 16 bases lining up with TRBD2. The length of the CDR3 is 17 residues. Germline CDR1 reads SNHLY; CDR2 reads FYNNEI. The V and J ends lost 9 bases and 2 bases, in that order; junction bases with no gene match: 10. In DNA form, the CDR3 reads TGTGCCAGTAGTCCGGGACTAGCGGGGGGGAATACCTACGAGCAGTACTTC. Encoded protein: CASSPGLAGGNTYEQYF.

The chain combines TRBV6-6 with TRBJ2-5, with D unresolved. This CDR3 is 12 amino acids long. V was clipped by 10 bases and J by 4 bases, with 13 bases between them. Germline assignment: CDR1 MNHNY and CDR2 SVGAGI (reference sequence). The DNA of the CDR3 is TGTGCCAACAATTACTCCAGAGAGACCCAGTACTTC. Protein: CANNYSRETQYF.

As to this clonotype: One end of the junction is discordant with germline, which a read error may explain. This sequence joins TRBV11-3 and TRBJ2-3; D gene ambiguous. This CDR3 contains 12 residues. CDR1 SGHNT and CDR2 YENEEA come from the germline V gene. The CDR3 region is CASSPRLDMQCF. CDR3 sequence (DNA): TGTGCCAGCAGCCCAAGATTAGATATGCAGTGTTTT.

This clonotype was seen more than once but under ten times. A much larger clone lies one base from this, so it may be a read error. The chain carries TRBV6-1 and TRBJ2-7, with D maybe TRBD2 (6 bases). Looked up from germline, CDR1 is MNHNS and CDR2 is SASEGT. The ends were cut back, 5 bases at V and 2 bases at J, with 16 bases in the middle. The CDR3 loop spans 15 amino acids. CDR3 sequence: CASSNRGRPAYEQYF. The CDR3, as DNA: TGTGCCAGCAGTAATAGAGGGAGGCCCGCCTACGAGCAGTACTTC.

The V gene is TRBV6-6, the J gene TRBJ1-1; maybe TRBD1 (5 bases). Germline V gene sequence: CDR1 MNHNY, CDR2 SVGAGI (reference sequence). V was shortened by 8 bases and J by 9 bases, with 28 bases between the two germline ends. There are 16 residues in the CDR3. The CDR3 coding sequence is TGTGCCAGCTTGCCGGGGCATAGCCCCGGGGGGACTCAAGCTTTCTTT. Amino acids: CASLPGHSPGGTQAFF.

About this clonotype: The junction departs from the called germline gene at one end, perhaps through a read error. This chain joins TRBV4-2 and TRBJ2-7; weak D call: TRBD2 (6 bases). The CDR3 spans 15 residues. Germline-derived CDR1 and CDR2 are LGHNA and YNFKEQ. CDR3 nucleotides: TGTGCCAGCAGCCGACTAGACCAGAGCTCCTATGAGCGGTACTTC. This codes for CASSRLDQSSYERYF.

Note on this clonotype: An end of the junction does not agree with germline; a read error may underlie this. This chain uses TRBV11-2 with TRBJ2-4; D is undetermined. This CDR3 region has 17 residues. The germline gives CDR1 SGHAT, CDR2 FQNNGV. In DNA, the CDR3 is TGTGCCAGCAGCCCCCGGTCATGGTTGATAGCCAAAAACATTCAGTATTTC. Translating it yields CASSPRSWLIAKNIQYF.

Regarding this clonotype: Here the CDR3 omits its conserved ending phenylalanine or tryptophan, so a read error is the likely source. V and J are TRBV29-1 and TRBJ2-1, with D possibly matching TRBD1 (6 bases). This CDR3 is built from 14 residues. Germline V CDR1 and CDR2: SQVTM, ANQGSEA. Written as DNA, the CDR3 is TGCGGCGTTTCCCGATCACAGGGAGAATATGAGCAGTTCTTG. It is translated as CGVSRSQGEYEQFL.

As regards this clonotype: One junction end does not reproduce the germline sequence, and a read error may be involved. V is TRBV6-2 or TRBV6-3 and J is TRBJ2-3; D is ambiguous. The length of the CDR3 is 15 residues. The germline CDR1 and CDR2 sequences are MNHEY and SVGEGT. The DNA of the CDR3 is TGTGCCATCAGTTACGCGGAAACCCACACAGATACGCAGTATTTC. As protein: CAISYAETHTDTQYF.

A remark on this clonotype: One end of the junction varies from germline; a read error may be responsible. The chain carries TRBV6-5 and TRBJ2-1; TRBD1 matches 11 bases. The CDR3 contains 14 residues. Germline-derived CDR1 and CDR2 are MNHEY and SVGAGI. The CDR3 DNA sequence: TGTGCCAGCAGGGGACAGGGGGGCAACAATGAGAAGTTCTTC. Its protein product is CASRGQGGNNEKFF.